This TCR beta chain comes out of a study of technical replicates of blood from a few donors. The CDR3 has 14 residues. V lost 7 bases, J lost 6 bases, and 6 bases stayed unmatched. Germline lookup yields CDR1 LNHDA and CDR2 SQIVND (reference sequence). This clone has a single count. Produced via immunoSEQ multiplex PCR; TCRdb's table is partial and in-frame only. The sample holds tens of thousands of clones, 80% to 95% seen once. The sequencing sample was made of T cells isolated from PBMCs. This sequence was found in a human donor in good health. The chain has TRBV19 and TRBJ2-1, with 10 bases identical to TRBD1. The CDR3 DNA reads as TGTGCCAGTACCCGGGGACAGGGGTTCAATGAGCAGTTCTTC. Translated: CASTRGQGFNEQFF. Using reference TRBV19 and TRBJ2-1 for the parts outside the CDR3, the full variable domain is DGGITQSPKYLFRKEGQNVTLSCEQNLNHDAMYWYRQDPGQGLRLIYYSQIVNDFQKGDIAEGYSVSREKKESFPLTVTSAQKNPTAFYLCASTRGQGFNEQFFGPGTRLTVL.